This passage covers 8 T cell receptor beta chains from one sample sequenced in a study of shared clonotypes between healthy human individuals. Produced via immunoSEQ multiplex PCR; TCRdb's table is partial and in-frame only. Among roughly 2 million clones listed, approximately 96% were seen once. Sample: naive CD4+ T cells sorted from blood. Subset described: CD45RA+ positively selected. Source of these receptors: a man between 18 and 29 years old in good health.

The CDR3 region is CASSLAGMGNQPQHF. The CDR3 DNA is TGTGCCAGCAGTTTAGCCGGAATGGGCAATCAGCCCCAGCATTTT. The V gene is TRBV27, the J gene TRBJ1-5, with unresolved D. The CDR3 is made up of 15 amino acids. Germline lookup yields CDR1 MNHEY and CDR2 SMNVEV (reference sequence). Between the trimmed V and J ends, which lost 2 bases and 2 bases, there was a span of 10 bases.

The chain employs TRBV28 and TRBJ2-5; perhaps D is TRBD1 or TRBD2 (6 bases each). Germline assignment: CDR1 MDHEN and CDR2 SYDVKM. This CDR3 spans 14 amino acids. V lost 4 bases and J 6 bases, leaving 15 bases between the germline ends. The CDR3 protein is CASSSARGRQTQYF. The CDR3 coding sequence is TGTGCCAGCAGTTCGGCTAGGGGGAGGCAGACCCAGTACTTC.

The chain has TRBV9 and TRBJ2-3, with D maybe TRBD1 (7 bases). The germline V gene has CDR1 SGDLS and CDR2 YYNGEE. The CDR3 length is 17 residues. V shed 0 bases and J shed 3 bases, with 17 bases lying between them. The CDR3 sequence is CASSVALEGAGTDTQYF. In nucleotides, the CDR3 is TGTGCCAGCAGCGTAGCCCTCGAGGGGGCGGGGACAGATACGCAGTATTTT.

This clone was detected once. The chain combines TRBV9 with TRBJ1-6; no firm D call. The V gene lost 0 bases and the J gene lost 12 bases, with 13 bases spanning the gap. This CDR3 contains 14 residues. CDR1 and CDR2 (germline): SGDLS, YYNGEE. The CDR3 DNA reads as TGTGCCAGCAGCGTAGCTACGACGGTGGGACCCCTCCACTTT. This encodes CASSVATTVGPLHF.

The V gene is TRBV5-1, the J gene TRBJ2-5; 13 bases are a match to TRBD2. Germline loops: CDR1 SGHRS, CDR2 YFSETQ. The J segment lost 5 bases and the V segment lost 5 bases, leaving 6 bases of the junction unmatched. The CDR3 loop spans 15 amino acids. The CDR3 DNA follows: TGCGCCAGCAGTACTAGCGGGAGGGAGGGCGAGACCCAGTACTTC. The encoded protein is CASSTSGREGETQYF. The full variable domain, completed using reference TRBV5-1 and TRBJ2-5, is KAGVTQTPRYLIKTRGQQVTLSCSPISGHRSVSWYQQTPGQGLQFLFEYFSETQRNKGNFPGRFSGRQFSNSRSEMNVSTLELGDSALYLCASSTSGREGETQYFGPGTRLLVL.

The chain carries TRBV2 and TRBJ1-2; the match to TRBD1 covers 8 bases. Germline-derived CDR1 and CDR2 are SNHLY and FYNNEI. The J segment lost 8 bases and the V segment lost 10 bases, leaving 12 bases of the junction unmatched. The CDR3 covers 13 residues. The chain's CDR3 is CATQDREGDGYTF. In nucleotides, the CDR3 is TGTGCCACCCAGGACAGGGAAGGGGACGGCTACACCTTC.

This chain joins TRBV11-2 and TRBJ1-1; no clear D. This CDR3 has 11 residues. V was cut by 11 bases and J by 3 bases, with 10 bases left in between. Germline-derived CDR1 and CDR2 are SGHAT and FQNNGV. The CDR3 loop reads CAHSPYTEAFF. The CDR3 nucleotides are TGTGCCCATTCACCCTACACTGAAGCTTTCTTT.

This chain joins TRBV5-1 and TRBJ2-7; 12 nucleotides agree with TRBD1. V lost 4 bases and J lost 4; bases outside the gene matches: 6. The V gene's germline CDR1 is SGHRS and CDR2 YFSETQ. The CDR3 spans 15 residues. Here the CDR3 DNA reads TGCGCCAGCAGCCCTGGGACAGGGGGCAGGTACGAGCAGTACTTC. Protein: CASSPGTGGRYEQYF.